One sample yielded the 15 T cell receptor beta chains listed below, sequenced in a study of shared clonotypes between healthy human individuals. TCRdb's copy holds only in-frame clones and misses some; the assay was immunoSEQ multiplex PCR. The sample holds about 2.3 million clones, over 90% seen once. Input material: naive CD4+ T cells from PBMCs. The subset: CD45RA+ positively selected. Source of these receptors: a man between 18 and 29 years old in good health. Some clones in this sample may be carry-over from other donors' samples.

DNA for the CDR3: TGTGCCAGCAGTGTTACAGGTCTCCTAAATGAAAAACTGTTTTTT. It encodes CASSVTGLLNEKLFF. V is TRBV25-1 and J is TRBJ1-4, with a possible D match to TRBD1 (5 bases). This CDR3 has 15 amino acids. V lost 4 bases and J 5 bases, leaving 14 bases between the germline ends. Germline V CDR1 and CDR2: MGHDK, SYGVNS.

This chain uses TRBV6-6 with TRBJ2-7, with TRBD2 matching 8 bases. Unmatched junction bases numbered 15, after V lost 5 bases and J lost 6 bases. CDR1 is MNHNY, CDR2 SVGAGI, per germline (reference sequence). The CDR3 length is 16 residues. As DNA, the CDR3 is TGTGCCAGCAGTCCCGGACTAGCTCCGACGAATGGCGAGCAGTACTTC. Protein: CASSPGLAPTNGEQYF.

In nucleotides, the CDR3 is TGTGCCAGTAGGGCGACTAGCGGGGTGTACGAGCAGTACTTC. Protein product: CASRATSGVYEQYF. The chain combines TRBV19 with TRBJ2-7; TRBD2 aligns across 11 bases. V was pared by 6 bases and J by 4 bases, with 5 bases of the junction left unmatched. There are 14 residues in the CDR3. The V gene's germline CDR1 is LNHDA and CDR2 SQIVND (reference sequence).

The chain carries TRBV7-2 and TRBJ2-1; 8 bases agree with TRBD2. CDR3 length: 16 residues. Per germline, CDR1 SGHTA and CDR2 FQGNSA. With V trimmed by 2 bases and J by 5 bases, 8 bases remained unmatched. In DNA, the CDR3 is TGTGCCAGCAGCTTACGCGCCGGGAGGGCCGACAATGAGCAGTTCTTC. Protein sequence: CASSLRAGRADNEQFF.

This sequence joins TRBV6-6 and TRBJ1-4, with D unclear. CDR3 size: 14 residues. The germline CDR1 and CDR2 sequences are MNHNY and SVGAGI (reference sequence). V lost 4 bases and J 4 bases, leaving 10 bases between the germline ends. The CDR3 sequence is CASSSPRLNEKLFF. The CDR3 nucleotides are TGTGCCAGCAGTTCCCCACGGCTTAATGAAAAACTGTTTTTT.

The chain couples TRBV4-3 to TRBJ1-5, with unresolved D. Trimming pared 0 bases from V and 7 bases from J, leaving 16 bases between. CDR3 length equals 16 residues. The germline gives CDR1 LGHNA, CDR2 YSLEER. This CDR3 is CASSQDIGSYIQPQHF. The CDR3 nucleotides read TGCGCCAGCAGCCAAGATATAGGTAGCTACATCCAGCCCCAGCATTTT.

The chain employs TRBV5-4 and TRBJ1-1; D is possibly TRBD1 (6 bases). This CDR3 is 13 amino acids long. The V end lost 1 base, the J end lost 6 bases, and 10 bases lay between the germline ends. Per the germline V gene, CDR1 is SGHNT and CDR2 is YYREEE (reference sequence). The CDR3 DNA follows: TGTGCCAGCAGCTTGAGGGGGACTGCTGAAGCTTTCTTT. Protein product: CASSLRGTAEAFF.

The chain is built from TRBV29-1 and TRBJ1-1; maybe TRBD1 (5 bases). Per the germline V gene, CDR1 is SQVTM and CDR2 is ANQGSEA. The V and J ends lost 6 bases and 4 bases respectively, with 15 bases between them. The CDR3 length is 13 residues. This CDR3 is CSVAIRVGTEAFF. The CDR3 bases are TGCAGCGTAGCAATCAGGGTGGGCACTGAAGCTTTCTTT.

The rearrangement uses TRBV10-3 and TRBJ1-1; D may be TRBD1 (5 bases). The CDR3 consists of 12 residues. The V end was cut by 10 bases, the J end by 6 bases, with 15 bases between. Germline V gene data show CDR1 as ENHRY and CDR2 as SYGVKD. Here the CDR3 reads CATQQDGAEAFF. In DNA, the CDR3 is TGTGCCACCCAACAGGACGGCGCTGAAGCTTTCTTT.

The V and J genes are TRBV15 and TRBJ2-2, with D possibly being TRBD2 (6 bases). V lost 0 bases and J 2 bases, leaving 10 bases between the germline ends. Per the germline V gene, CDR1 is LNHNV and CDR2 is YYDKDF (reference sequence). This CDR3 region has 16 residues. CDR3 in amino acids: CATSRDGGINTGELFF. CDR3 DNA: TGTGCCACCAGCAGAGATGGAGGGATAAACACCGGGGAGCTGTTTTTT. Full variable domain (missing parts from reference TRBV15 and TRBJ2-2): DAMVIQNPRYQVTQFGKPVTLSCSQTLNHNVMYWYQQKSSQAPKLLFHYYDKDFNNEADTPDNFQSRRPNTSFCFLDIRSPGLGDTAMYLCATSRDGGINTGELFFGEGSRLTVL.

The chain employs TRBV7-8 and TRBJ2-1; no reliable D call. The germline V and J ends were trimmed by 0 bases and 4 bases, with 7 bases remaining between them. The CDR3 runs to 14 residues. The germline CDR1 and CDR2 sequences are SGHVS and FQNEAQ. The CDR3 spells CASSLATHYNEQFF. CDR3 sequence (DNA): TGTGCCAGCAGCTTAGCGACACATTACAATGAGCAGTTCTTC.

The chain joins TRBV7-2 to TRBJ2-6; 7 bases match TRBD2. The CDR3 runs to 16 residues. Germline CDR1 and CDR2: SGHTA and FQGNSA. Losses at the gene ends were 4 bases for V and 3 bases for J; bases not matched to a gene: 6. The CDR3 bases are TGTGCCAGCAGCTGGGGAGGGAGCTTTGGGGCCAACGTCCTGACTTTC. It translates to CASSWGGSFGANVLTF.

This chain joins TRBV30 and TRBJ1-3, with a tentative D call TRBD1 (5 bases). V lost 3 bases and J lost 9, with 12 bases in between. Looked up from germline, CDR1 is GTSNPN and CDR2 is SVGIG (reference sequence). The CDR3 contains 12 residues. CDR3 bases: TGTGCCTGGAGGGGCGGAGGGGCCACCATATATTTT. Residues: CAWRGGGATIYF.

The CDR3, as DNA: TGTGCCAGCTCACCAGAAAGGGTGTCTTCCTACGAGCAGTACTTC. Translating gives CASSPERVSSYEQYF. The V and J genes are TRBV18 and TRBJ2-7; no definite D call. The CDR3 extends over 15 amino acids. CDR1 is KGHSH, CDR2 LQKENI, per germline. Trimming stripped 2 bases from V and 1 base from J, with 12 bases between.

The chain's CDR3 is CASSDLAGGDTQYF. In DNA form, the CDR3 reads TGTGCCAGCAGTGATCTAGCGGGGGGAGATACGCAGTATTTT. The V call is TRBV2, the J call TRBJ2-3; 11 positions agree with TRBD2. J gave up 5 bases and V 3 bases, and 1 base lay outside the gene matches. Germline CDR1 SNHLY, CDR2 FYNNEI. This CDR3 comprises 14 residues.